This T cell receptor (beta chain) stems from a study of blood T cell repertoires in COVID-19 (dated by TCRdb to between 2020 and 2021). Regarding the study in general: The collaborator samples originated in the United States, Italy and Spain and spanned the acute and convalescent phases of COVID-19. The dataset comprised deeply sampled blood TCRbeta repertoires from subjects exposed to, actively infected with, or recovered from COVID-19. Samples came from the ongoing ImmuneRACE study (first 160 participants) plus 1,254 subjects from 6 global collaborators. Where available, HLA class I and class II types were taken from metadata supplied by the sample provider and were not determined by assay-based typing. The repertoires were released in a freely available public database meant as a resource for research on the immune response to SARS-CoV-2. The sample metadata nearly always contained a de-identified subject ID, COVID-19 status, age in years and sex. The prospective study material was composed of cDNA or gDNA derived from T cells, B-cell-depleted T cells, or PBMCs.

One collaborating source in Seattle enrolled patients during active infection and followed them longitudinally through the course of disease. Each collaborating institution followed its own protocols to collect whole blood in K2EDTA tubes. For TCRbeta analysis, collaborators shipped samples in one of three forms: frozen whole blood, isolated PBMCs, or DNA extracted from either of those sample types. Note on this clone: Its antigen has not been determined. No quality values exist for individual bases; no much larger clone is one base distant.

TCRbeta CDR3 regions were amplified from genomic DNA by means of the immunoSEQ Assay, a bias-controlled multiplex PCR. In the source study's methods: Nucleated cell counts per sample were estimated from amplification of reference gene primers within the assay. To quantify the absolute abundance of each unique TCRbeta CDR3 rearrangement, sequence reads were collapsed and filtered. For each sample, productive Simpson clonality was calculated as the square root of Simpson's diversity index across productive rearrangements. The clones in this table, taken by TCRdb from immuneACCESS, are in-frame only. Not every clone is retained; where verified, under half of the shortfall comes from an unresolved V gene, and the cause of the rest is unknown. Clonal size and the V and J genes are those of that table, whereas D and trimming came from the DNA. This sample comprises approximately 88,000 clones, roughly 80% of them detected only once. Of the sample, 6.3% falls within the top ten clones.

What the authors observed across the whole study: The amount of clinical and demographic metadata varied by source and participant and was provided uncurated.

The CDR3 holds 13 amino acids from the cysteine to the phenylalanine. Here the CDR3 DNA is all that survives: 39 bases in frame from base 1. Trimming leaves V shorter by 4 bases and J shorter by 7 bases, with the junction holding 3 bases beyond the gene matches. The germline V gene sets CDR1 to SGHVS and CDR2 to FQNEAQ. This receptor was taken from a man between 65 and 85 years old with COVID-19, enrolled during active disease. The rearrangement joined TRBV7-8 to TRBJ1-5; 8 bases in between match TRBD1. What was sequenced was peripheral blood. CDR3 protein: CASSSDRDQPQHF. The DNA is TGTGCCAGCAGCTCGGACAGGGACCAGCCCCAGCATTTT.